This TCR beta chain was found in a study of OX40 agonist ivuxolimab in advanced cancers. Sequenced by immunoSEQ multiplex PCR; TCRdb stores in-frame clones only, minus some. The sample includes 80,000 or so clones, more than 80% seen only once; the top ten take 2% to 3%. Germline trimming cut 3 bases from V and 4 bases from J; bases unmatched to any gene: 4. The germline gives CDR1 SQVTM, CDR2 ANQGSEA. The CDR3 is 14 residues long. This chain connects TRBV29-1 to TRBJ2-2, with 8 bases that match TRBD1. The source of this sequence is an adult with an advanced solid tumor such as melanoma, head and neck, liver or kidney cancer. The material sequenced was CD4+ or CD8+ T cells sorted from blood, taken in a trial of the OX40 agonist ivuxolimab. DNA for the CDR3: TGCAGCGTTGATTCAGGGGGCGTCACCGGGGAGCTGTTTTTT. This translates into CSVDSGGVTGELFF.